This TCR beta chain is drawn from a study of T cells in Graves' hyperthyroidism and ophthalmopathy. Findings and limits, study-wide: It was a median roughly 6.5 months before onset that the model predicted ophthalmopathy.

Germline assignment: CDR1 KGHSH and CDR2 LQKENI. This CDR3 is 15 amino acids long. Researchers took RNA transcripts and amplified the TCR beta CDR3 regions from them. The HTBI primer set drove a first-round RT-PCR of the TCR CDR3. MiXCR was run by TCRdb on the multiplex PCR reads, yielding one entry per CDR3 protein. There are hundreds of thousands of distinct CDR3 sequences in the sample; approximately 14% occur only once, and roughly 13% lies in the top ten. Comments on this clonotype: Its target is not known. This clone may be a read error of a much larger clone one base away.

Ophthalmopathy in the patients scored at least 3 on Clinical Activity Score and at least 4 on NOSPECS grade, lasting under 3 months. Patients with uncontrolled infections, other autoimmune diseases, pregnancy or lactation were excluded. The sample comprised blood. The chain carries TRBV18 and TRBJ2-2, with D perhaps TRBD1 (6 bases). The sequence came from a man younger than 35 with Graves' ophthalmopathy. The CDR3: CASSLARGNTEELFF. CDR3 DNA: TGTGCCAGCTCATTGGCGAGGGGGAACACCGAGGAGCTGTTTTTT.